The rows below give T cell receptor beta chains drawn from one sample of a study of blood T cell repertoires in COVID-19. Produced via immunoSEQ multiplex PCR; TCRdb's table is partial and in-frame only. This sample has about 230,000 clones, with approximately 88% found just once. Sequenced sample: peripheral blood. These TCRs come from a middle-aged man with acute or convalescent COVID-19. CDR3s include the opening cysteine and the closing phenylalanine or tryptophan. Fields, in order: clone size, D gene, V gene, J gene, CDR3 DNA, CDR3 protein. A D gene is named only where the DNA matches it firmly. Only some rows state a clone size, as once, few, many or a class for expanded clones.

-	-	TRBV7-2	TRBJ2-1	TGTGCCAGCAGCTTCCGGGGGAAGCTCGGAGGAAGAGGGCCGTTCTTC	CASSFRGKLGGRGPFF
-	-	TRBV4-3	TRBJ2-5	TGCGCCAGCAGCCGGGAACAGGGGAGGGAGACCCAGTACTTC	CASSREQGRETQYF
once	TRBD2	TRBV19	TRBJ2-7	TGTGCCAGTAGTATTTCGTTCCTAGCGGGCTACTACGAGCAGTACTTC	CASSISFLAGYYEQYF
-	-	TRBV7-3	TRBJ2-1	TGTGCCAGCAGCCCGACTCCCGATTTGTACAATGAGCAGTTCTTC	CASSPTPDLYNEQFF
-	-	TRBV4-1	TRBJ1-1	TGCGCCAGCAGCCAAGATGGTTTAAGGGGTTGGACTGAAGCTTTCTTT	CASSQDGLRGWTEAFF
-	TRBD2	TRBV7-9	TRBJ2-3	TGTGCCAGCAGCTTAGGCCTAGCGGACACAGATACGCAGTATTTT	CASSLGLADTDTQYF
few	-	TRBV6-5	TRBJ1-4	TGTGCCAGCAGGTCTAAAGCGGTTCGAGAAAAACTGTTTTTT	CASRSKAVREKLFF
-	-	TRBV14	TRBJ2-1	TGTGCCAGCAGCCACCCTCTGATCGACAGATACAATGAGCAGTTCTTC	CASSHPLIDRYNEQFF
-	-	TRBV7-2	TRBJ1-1	TGTGCCAGCAGCTTAAGCGGCTACACTGAAGCTTTCTTT	CASSLSGYTEAFF
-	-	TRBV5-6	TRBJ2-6	TGTGCCAGCAGCTTTATAGGGGATGGGGCCAACGTCCTGACTTTC	CASSFIGDGANVLTF
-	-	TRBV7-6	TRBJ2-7	TGTGCCAGCAGGCCAAACGGAGGGGCTGCAGGGGGGCAGTACTTC	CASRPNGGAAGGQYF
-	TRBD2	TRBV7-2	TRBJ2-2	TGTGCCAGCAGCCCCAACGGGGGGACCACGGCCGGGGAGCTGTTTTTT	CASSPNGGTTAGELFF
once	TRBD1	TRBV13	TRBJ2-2	TGTGCCAGCAGCTGGGACAGGGCGGACACCGGGGAGCTGTTTTTT	CASSWDRADTGELFF
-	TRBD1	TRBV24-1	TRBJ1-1	TGTGCCACCAGGCCTTATATAACTACTTGGGACAGGGAATCGTGCACTGAAGCTTTCTTT	CATRPYITTWDRESCTEAFF
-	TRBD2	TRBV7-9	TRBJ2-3	TGTGCCAGCAGCCCTGGGGCAGCGGGATACACAGATACGCAGTATTTT	CASSPGAAGYTDTQYF
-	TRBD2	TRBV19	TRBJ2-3	TGTGCCAGTAGTAGGGCGGGAGAGGCGACAGATACGCAGTATTTT	CASSRAGEATDTQYF
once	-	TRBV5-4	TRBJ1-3	TGTGCCAGCAGCTTGAGCGGTACAGGAAACACCATATATTTT	CASSLSGTGNTIYF
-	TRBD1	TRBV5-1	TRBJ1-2	TGCGCCAGCTCCCTAGGGTGGACAGGACACTATGGCTACACCTTC	CASSLGWTGHYGYTF
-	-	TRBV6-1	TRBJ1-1	TGTGCCAGCAGTGATAGCCTGGTTCTCACTGAAGCTTTCTTT	CASSDSLVLTEAFF
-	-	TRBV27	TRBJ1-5	TGTGCCAGCAGCCGCTTGGGGGCTGGGCAGCCCCAGCATTTT	CASSRLGAGQPQHF
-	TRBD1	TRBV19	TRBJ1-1	TGTGCCAGTACCTCCAGGGGCGACAGGGTTGTCACTGAAGCTTTCTTT	CASTSRGDRVVTEAFF
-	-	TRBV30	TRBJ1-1	TGTGCCTGGCTGGAGGAGGCGGCCGGTGAAGTCTTCTTT	CAWLEEAAGEVFF
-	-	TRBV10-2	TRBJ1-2	TGCGCCAGCAGGACAGAACCCCTCGCAAGCTATGGCTACACCTTC	CASRTEPLASYGYTF
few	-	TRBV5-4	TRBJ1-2	TGTGCCAGCAGCTTGGGCCTCGAGCGGGTCTATGGCTACACCTTC	CASSLGLERVYGYTF